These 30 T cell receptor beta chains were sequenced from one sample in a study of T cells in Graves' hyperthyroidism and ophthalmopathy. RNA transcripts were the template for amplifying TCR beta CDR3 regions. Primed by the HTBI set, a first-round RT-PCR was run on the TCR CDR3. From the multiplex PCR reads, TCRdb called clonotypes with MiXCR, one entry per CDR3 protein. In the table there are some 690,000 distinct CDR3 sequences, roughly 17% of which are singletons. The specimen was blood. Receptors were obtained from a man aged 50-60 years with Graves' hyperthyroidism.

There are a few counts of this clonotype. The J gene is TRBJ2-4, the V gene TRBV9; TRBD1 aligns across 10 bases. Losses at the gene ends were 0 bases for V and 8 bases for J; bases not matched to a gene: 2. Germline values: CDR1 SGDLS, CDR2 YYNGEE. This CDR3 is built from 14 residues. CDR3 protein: CASSVEGQGHIQYF. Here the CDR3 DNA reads TGTGCCAGCAGCGTAGAGGGACAGGGGCACATTCAGTACTTC. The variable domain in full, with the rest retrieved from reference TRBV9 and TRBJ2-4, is DSGVTQTPKHLITATGQRVTLRCSPRSGDLSVYWYQQSLDQGLQFLIQYYNGEERAKGNILERFSAQQFPDLHSELNLSSLELGDSALYFCASSVEGQGHIQYFGAGTRLSVL.

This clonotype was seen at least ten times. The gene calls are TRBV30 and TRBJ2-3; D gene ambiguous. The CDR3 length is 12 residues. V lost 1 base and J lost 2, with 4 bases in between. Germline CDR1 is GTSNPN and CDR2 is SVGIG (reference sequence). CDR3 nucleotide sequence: TGTGCCTGGAGTGATCCCACAGATACGCAGTATTTT. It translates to CAWSDPTDTQYF.

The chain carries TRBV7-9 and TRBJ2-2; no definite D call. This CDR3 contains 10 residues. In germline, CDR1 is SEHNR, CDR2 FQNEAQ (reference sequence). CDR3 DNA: TGTGGGGTATACACCGGGGAGCTGTTTTTT. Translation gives CGVYTGELFF.

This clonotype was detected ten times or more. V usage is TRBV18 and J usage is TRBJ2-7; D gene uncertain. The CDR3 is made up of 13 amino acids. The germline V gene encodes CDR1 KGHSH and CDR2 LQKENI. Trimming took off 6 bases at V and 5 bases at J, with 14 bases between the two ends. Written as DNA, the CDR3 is TGTGCCAGCTCGCCCCGGGTCTCGGACGAGCAGTACTTC. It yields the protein CASSPRVSDEQYF.

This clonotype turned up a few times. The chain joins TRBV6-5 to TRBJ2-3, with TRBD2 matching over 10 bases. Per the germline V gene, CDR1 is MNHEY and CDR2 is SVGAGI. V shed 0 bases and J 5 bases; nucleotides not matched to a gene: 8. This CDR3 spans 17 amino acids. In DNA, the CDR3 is TGTGCCAGCAGTTACTCGGCGCTAGCGGGAGCTGGAGATACGCAGTATTTT. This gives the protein CASSYSALAGAGDTQYF.

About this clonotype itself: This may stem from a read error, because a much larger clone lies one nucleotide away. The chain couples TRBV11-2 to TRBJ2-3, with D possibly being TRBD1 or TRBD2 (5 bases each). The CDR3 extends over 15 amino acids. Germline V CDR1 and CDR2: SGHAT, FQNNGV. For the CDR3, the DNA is TGTGCCAGCAGCTTTCTAGCCTGGGGCACAGATACGCTGTATTTT. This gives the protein CASSFLAWGTDTLYF.

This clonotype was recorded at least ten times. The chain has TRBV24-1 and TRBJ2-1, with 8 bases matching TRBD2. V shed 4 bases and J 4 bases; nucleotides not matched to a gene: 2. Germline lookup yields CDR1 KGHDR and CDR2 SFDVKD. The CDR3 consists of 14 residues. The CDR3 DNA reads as TGTGCCACCAGTGAAACTAGCGGATACAATGAGCAGTTCTTC. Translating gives CATSETSGYNEQFF.

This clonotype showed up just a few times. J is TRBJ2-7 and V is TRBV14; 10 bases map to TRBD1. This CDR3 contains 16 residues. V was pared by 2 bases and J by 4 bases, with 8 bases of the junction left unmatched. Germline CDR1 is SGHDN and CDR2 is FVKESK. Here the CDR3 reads CASSQRSGQGLYEQYF. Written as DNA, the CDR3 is TGTGCCAGCAGCCAACGGTCGGGACAGGGGCTTTACGAGCAGTACTTC.

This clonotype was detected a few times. As DNA, the CDR3 is TGTGCCAGCAGAGGCAGGGAGCTGAACACTGAAGCTTTCTTT. It yields the protein CASRGRELNTEAFF. The V gene is TRBV12-3 or TRBV12-4, the J gene TRBJ1-1; the D gene is possibly TRBD1 (5 bases). Trimming pared 6 bases from V and 0 bases from J, leaving 11 bases between. The CDR3 consists of 14 residues.

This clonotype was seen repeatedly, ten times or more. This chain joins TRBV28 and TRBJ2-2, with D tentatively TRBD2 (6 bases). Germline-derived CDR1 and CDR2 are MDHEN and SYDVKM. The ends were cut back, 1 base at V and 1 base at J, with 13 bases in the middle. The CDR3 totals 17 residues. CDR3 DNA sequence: TGTGCCAGCAGTTTATATCCGGGAGACCAGAACACCGGGGAGCTGTTTTTT. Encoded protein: CASSLYPGDQNTGELFF.

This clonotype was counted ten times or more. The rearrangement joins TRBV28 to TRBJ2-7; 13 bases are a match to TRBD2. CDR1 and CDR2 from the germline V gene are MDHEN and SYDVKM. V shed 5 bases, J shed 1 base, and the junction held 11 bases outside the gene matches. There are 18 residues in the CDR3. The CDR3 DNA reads TGTGCCAGCAGTACTATGGGACTAGCGGGATCGGAGTCCTACGAGCAGTACTTC. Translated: CASSTMGLAGSESYEQYF.

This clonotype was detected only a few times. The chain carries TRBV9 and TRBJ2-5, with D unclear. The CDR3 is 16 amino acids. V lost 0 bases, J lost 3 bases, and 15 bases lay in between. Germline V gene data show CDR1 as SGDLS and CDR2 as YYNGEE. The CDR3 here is CASSVAEIELEETQYF. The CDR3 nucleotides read TGTGCCAGCAGCGTAGCCGAAATAGAATTGGAAGAGACCCAGTACTTC. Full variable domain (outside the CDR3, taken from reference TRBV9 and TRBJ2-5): DSGVTQTPKHLITATGQRVTLRCSPRSGDLSVYWYQQSLDQGLQFLIQYYNGEERAKGNILERFSAQQFPDLHSELNLSSLELGDSALYFCASSVAEIELEETQYFGPGTRLLVL.

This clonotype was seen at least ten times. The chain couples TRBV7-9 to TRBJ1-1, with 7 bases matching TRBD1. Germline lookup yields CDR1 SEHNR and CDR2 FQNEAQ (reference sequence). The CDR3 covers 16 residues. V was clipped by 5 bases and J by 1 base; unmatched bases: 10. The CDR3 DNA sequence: TGTGCCAGCAGCCACAACCCGAGGACAGGGAACACTGAAGCTTTCTTT. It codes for CASSHNPRTGNTEAFF. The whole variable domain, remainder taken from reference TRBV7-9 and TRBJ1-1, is DTGVSQNPRHKITKRGQNVTFRCDPISEHNRLYWYRQTLGQGPEFLTYFQNEAQLEKSRLLSDRFSAERPKGSFSTLEIQRTEQGDSAMYLCASSHNPRTGNTEAFFGQGTRLTVV.

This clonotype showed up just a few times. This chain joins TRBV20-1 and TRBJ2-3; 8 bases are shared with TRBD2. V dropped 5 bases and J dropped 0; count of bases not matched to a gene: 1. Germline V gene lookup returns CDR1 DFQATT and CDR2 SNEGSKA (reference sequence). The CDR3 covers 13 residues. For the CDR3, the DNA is TGCAGTGCTGAGCGGGAGAGCACAGATACGCAGTATTTT. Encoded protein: CSAERESTDTQYF.

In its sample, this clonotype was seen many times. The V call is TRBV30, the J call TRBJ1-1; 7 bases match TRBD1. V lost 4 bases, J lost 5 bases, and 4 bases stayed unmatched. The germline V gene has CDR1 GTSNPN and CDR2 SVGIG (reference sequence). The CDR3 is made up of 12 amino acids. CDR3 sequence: CAWMGQWTEAFF. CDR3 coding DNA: TGTGCCTGGATGGGACAGTGGACTGAAGCTTTCTTT.

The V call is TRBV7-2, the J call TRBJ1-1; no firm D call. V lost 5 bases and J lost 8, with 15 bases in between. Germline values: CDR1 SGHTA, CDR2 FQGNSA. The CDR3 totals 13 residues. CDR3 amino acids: CASSVQRAQEAFF. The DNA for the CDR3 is TGTGCCAGCAGCGTCCAACGGGCCCAAGAAGCTTTCTTT.

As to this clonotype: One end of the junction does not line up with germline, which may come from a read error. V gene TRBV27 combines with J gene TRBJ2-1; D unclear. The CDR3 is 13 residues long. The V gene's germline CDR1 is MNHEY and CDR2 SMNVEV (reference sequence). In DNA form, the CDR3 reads TGTGCCAGCAGTTTATCCCGAGGCAATGAGCGGTTCTTC. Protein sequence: CASSLSRGNERFF.

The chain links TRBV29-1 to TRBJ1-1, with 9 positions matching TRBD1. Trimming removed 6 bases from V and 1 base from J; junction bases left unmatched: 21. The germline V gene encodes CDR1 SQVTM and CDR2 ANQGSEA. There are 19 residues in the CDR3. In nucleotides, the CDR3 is TGCAGCGTCCGTCTTATCCCCGGTTTACCGGGACAGGGGAACACTGAAGCTTTCTTT. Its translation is CSVRLIPGLPGQGNTEAFF.

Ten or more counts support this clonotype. The CDR3 DNA follows: TGTGCCAGCAGCACATACAGGGTAGATACGCAGTATTTT. Its protein is CASSTYRVDTQYF. The chain carries TRBV11-2 and TRBJ2-3, with D maybe TRBD1 (6 bases). Germline assignment: CDR1 SGHAT and CDR2 FQNNGV. The CDR3 contains 13 residues. V was pared by 5 bases and J by 5 bases, with 11 bases between. The variable domain in full, with the rest retrieved from reference TRBV11-2 and TRBJ2-3, is EAGVAQSPRYKIIEKRQSVAFWCNPISGHATLYWYQQILGQGPKLLIQFQNNGVVDDSQLPKDRFSAERLKGVDSTLKIQPAKLEDSAVYLCASSTYRVDTQYFGPGTRLTVL.

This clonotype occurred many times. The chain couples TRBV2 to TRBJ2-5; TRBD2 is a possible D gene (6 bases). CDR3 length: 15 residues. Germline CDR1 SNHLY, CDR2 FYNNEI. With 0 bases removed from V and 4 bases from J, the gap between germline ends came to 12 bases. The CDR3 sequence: CASSEAGLARETQYF. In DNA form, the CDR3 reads TGTGCCAGCAGTGAAGCAGGCCTAGCGAGAGAGACCCAGTACTTC. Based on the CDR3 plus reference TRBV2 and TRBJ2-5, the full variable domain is EPEVTQTPSHQVTQMGQEVILRCVPISNHLYFYWYRQILGQKVEFLVSFYNNEISEKSEIFDDQFSVERPDGSNFTLKIRSTKLEDSAMYFCASSEAGLARETQYFGPGTRLLVL.

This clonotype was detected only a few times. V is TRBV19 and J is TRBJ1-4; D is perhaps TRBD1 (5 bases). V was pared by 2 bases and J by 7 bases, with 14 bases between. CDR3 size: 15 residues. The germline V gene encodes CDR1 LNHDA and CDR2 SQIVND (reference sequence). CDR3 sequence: CASSISDTGLEKLFF. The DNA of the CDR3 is TGTGCCAGTAGTATATCGGACACAGGTCTTGAAAAACTGTTTTTT.

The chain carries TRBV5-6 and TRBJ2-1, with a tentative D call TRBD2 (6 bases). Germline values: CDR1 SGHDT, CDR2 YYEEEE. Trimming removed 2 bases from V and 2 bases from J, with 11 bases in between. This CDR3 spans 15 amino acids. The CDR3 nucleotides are TGTGCCAGCAGCTTCCGGGGGAGGACCTACAATGAGCAGTTCTTC. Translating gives CASSFRGRTYNEQFF. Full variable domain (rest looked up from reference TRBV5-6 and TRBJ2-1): DAGVTQSPTHLIKTRGQQVTLRCSPKSGHDTVSWYQQALGQGPQFIFQYYEEEERQRGNFPDRFSGHQFPNYSSELNVNALLLGDSALYLCASSFRGRTYNEQFFGPGTRLTVL.

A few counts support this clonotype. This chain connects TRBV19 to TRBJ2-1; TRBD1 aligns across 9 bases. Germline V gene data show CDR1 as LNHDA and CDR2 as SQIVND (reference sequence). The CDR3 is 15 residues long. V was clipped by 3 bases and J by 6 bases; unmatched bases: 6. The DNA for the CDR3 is TGTGCCAGTAGTATTGGCGGGACAGGGTCCAATGAGCAGTTCTTC. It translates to CASSIGGTGSNEQFF.

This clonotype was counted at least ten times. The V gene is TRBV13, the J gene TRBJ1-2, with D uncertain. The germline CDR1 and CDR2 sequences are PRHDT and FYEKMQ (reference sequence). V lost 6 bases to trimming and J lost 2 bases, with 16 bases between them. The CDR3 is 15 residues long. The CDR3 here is CASRQAAARNYGYTF. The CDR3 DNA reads TGTGCCAGCAGGCAAGCGGCAGCAAGGAACTATGGCTACACCTTC.

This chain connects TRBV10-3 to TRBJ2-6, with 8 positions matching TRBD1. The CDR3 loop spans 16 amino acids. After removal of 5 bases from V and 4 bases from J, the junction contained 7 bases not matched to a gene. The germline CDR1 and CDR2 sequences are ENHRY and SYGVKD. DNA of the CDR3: TGTGCCATCAGTAAAGACAGGGGAAACGGGGCCAACGTCCTGACTTTC. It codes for CAISKDRGNGANVLTF.

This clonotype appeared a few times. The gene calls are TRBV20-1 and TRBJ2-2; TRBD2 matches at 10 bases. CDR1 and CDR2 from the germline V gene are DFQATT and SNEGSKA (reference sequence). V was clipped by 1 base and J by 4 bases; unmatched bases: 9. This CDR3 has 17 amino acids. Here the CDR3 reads CSARGLAGVAVTGELFF. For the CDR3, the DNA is TGCAGTGCTAGAGGGCTAGCGGGAGTTGCGGTCACCGGGGAGCTGTTTTTT.

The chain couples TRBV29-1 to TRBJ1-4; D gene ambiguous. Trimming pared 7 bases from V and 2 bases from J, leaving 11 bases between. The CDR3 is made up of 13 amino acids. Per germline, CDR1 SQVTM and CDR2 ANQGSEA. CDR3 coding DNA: TGCAGCGGACGGATGGGGACTAATGAAAAACTGTTTTTT. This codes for CSGRMGTNEKLFF.

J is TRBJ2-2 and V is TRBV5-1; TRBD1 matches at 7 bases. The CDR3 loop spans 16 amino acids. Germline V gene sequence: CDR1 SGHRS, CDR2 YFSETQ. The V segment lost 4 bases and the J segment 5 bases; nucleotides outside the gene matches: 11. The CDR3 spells CASSQTQNRGTGELFF. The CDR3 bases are TGCGCCAGCAGCCAAACCCAAAACAGGGGAACCGGGGAGCTGTTTTTT.

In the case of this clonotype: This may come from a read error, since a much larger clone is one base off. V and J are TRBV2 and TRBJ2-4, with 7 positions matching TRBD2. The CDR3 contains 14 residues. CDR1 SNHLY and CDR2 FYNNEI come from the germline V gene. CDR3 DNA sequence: TGTGCCAGCAGTGATCCGGGAGGCAAAAACATTCGGTACTTC. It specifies CASSDPGGKNIRYF. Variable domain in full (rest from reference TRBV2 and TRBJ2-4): EPEVTQTPSHQVTQMGQEVILRCVPISNHLYFYWYRQILGQKVEFLVSFYNNEISEKSEIFDDQFSVERPDGSNFTLKIRSTKLEDSAMYFCASSDPGGKNIRYFGAGTRLSVL.

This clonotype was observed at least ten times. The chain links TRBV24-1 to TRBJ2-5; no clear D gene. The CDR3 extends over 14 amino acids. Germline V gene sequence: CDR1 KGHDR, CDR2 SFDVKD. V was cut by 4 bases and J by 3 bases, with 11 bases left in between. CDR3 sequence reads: CATSEPTTKETQYF. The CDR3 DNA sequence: TGTGCCACCAGTGAACCCACAACCAAAGAGACCCAGTACTTC.